The source of this TCR beta chain is a study of T cells after yellow fever vaccination. Using its own MiXCR run on the 5' RACE reads, TCRdb lists one record per CDR3 protein. The repertoire holds a few hundred thousand distinct CDR3 sequences, with around a sixth as singletons. Study-wide points: The CD4 compartment and the CD8 compartment contained a small share of clonotypes in common. After the booster, roughly 96% of CD4 and about nine tenths of CD8 primary-response clones were re-detected.

Per germline, CDR1 MNHEY and CDR2 SVGAGI. Trimming removed 2 bases at V and 0 bases at J, with 8 bases between. The CDR3 is 14 amino acids. A note on this clonotype: Its specificity is unknown.

The receptor was derived from a man between 18 and 29 years old who received the YFV17D yellow fever vaccine. This chain links TRBV6-5 with TRBJ2-7; weak D call: TRBD1 (5 bases). The source was PBMCs, collected 5 days after the first yellow fever vaccination. CDR3 residues: CASSYRTFSYEQYF. CDR3 DNA: TGTGCCAGCAGTTACAGGACATTCTCCTACGAGCAGTACTTC.